This T cell receptor (beta chain) emerged from a study of T-cell memory formation after mild COVID-19. Study-wide points: Clones that shrank (day 15 to 85) were balanced CD4/CD8, whereas later expanders leaned CD4+.

The CDR3 covers 14 residues. V lost 10 bases and J lost 7, with 17 bases in between. Note on this clonotype: Its cognate antigen is unknown.

MiXCR, run by TCRdb on the 5' RACE reads, gives a single entry per CDR3 protein. Among some 48,000 distinct CDR3 sequences listed, 25% to 35% were seen once. The chain joins TRBV12-3 or TRBV12-4 to TRBJ1-6; D perhaps matches TRBD1 (5 bases). Sequenced sample: PBMCs or a T cell subset sorted from them (not recorded which). The TCR was taken from a man aged 18 to 29 who had mild COVID-19 (a few samples of this study predate the infection). Cell type and time point are not known. The CDR3 loop is CATQFRESNSPLHF. The CDR3 region has the DNA TGTGCCACCCAATTCAGGGAAAGCAATTCACCCCTCCACTTT.